The T cell receptor beta chain described here comes from a study of shared clonotypes between healthy human individuals. Naive CD8 cells, CD45RO-negative and positively selected for CCR7, excluded terminally differentiated effector memory CD45RA+ cells. Germline V gene data show CDR1 as WNHNN and CDR2 as SYGVQD (reference sequence). This CDR3 has 14 amino acids. V was shortened by 4 bases and J by 8 bases, with 15 bases between the two germline ends. Clones were read by immunoSEQ multiplex PCR, and TCRdb kept only the in-frame ones, dropping some. The table records hundreds of thousands of clones, approximately 96% of them present only once.

The sequenced sample consisted of naive CD8+ T cells sorted from blood. The clonotype originates from a man under 40 in good health. This sequence joins TRBV10-1 and TRBJ2-1; D is tentatively TRBD1 or TRBD2 (5 bases each). Here the CDR3 DNA reads TGCGCCAGCAGTGTGGGGGACGTCTCCTATGAGCAGTTCTTC. Translated: CASSVGDVSYEQFF.